This T cell receptor (beta chain) is drawn from a study of cytomegalovirus exposure and HLA in healthy donors. Findings of the study overall: The study assumed roughly uniform donor sequencing depth for presence/absence analyses. Further analysis was carried out later, and it showed several of the most significant clusters appearing linked to common viral pathogens. As confirmed in vitro, a few CMV-associated chains were specific for CMV antigens. TCR beta chain V- and J-gene trimming was linked, in a later analysis, to a missense variant in DCLRE1C.

Details on this clone: The antigen is unknown.

The CDR3 spans 15 residues. 60 Vbeta and 13 Jbeta primers were used in PCR. Repertoires were generated with immunoSEQ multiplex PCR, while TCRdb's copy carries only in-frame clones and drops some. Among about 120,000 clones listed, 78% were seen once. The clonotype was recovered from a female donor in good health and CMV-seronegative. Input material: PBMCs. This chain uses TRBV21-1 with TRBJ2-2; whether TRBD2, the table's D call, matches the DNA was not checked. TRBV21-1 is reported as a pseudogene. CDR3 sequence reads: CASSKGGGITGELFF. In DNA, the CDR3 is TGTGCCAGCAGCAAGGGGGGGGGCATAACCGGGGAGCTGTTTTTT.